The TCR beta chain under discussion was sequenced for a study of OX40 agonist ivuxolimab in advanced cancers. Produced via immunoSEQ multiplex PCR; TCRdb's table is partial and in-frame only. This table holds over 45,000 clones, over 75% found once. This CDR3 has 13 residues. The germline CDR1 and CDR2 sequences are SQVTM and ANQGSEA. Deletions cut 7 bases from V and 1 base from J, with 13 bases between. J is TRBJ1-1 and V is TRBV29-1; no firm D call. The receptor's source is an adult with an advanced solid tumor such as melanoma, head and neck, liver or kidney cancer. The starting material was CD4+ or CD8+ T cells sorted from blood, obtained in a trial of the OX40 agonist ivuxolimab. CDR3 in amino acids: CSARGQPNTEAFF. CDR3 nucleotides: TGCAGCGCCCGAGGTCAGCCGAACACTGAAGCTTTCTTT.